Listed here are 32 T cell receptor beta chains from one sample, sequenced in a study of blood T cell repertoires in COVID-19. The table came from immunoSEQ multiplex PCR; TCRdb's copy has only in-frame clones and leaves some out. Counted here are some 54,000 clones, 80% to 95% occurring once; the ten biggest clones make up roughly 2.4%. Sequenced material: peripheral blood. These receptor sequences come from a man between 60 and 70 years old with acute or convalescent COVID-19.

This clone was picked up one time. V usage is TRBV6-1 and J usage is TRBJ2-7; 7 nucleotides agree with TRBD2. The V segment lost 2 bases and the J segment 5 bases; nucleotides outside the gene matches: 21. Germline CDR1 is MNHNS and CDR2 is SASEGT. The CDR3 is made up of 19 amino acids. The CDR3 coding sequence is TGTGCCAGCAGTGAAATCGGCAGACTAGTGGCGGGAGAACGGAACGAGCAGTACTTC. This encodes CASSEIGRLVAGERNEQYF.

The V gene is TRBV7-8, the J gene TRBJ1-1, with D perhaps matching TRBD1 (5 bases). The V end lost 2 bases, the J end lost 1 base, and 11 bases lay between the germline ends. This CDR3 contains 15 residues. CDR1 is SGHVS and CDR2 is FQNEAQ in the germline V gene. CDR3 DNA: TGTGCCAGCAGCTTAAATGGGGGGAGGAACACTGAAGCTTTCTTT. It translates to CASSLNGGRNTEAFF.

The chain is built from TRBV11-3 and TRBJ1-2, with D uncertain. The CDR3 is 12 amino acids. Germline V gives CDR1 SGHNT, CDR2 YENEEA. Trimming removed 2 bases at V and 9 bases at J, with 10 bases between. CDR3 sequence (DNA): TGTGCCAGCAGCTTACGCGATAAAAGCTACACCTTC. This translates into CASSLRDKSYTF. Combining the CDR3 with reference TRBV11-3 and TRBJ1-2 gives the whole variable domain EAGVVQSPRYKIIEKKQPVAFWCNPISGHNTLYWYLQNLGQGPELLIRYENEEAVDDSQLPKDRFSAERLKGVDSTLKIQPAELGDSAVYLCASSLRDKSYTFGSGTRLTVV.

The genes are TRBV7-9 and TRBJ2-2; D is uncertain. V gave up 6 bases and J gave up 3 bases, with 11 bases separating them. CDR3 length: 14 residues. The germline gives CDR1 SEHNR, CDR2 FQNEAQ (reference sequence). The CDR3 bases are TGTGCCAGCAGTTACCCCCGGGACACCGGGGAGCTGTTTTTT. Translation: CASSYPRDTGELFF.

The CDR3 sequence: CASSLDSLSGNTIYF. The CDR3 DNA is TGTGCCAGCAGCTTAGATTCCCTCTCTGGAAACACCATATATTTT. The chain uses TRBV11-3 and TRBJ1-3; D remains unclear. The V and J ends lost 0 bases and 0 bases respectively, with 6 bases between them. Per the germline V gene, CDR1 is SGHNT and CDR2 is YENEEA. The CDR3 extends over 15 amino acids.

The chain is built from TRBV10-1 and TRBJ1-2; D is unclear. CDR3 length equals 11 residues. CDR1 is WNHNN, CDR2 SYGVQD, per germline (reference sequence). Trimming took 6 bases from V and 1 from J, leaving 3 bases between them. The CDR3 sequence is CASRLNYGYTF. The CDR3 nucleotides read TGCGCCAGCAGACTTAACTATGGCTACACCTTC.

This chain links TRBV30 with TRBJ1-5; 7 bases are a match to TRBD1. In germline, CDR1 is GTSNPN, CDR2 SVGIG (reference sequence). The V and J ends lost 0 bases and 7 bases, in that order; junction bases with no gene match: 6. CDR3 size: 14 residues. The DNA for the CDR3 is TGTGCCTGGAGTGTAGTAACAGGGGAACAGCCCCAGCATTTT. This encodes CAWSVVTGEQPQHF.

The CDR3 DNA reads TGTGCCAGCAGCCGCCGTTCGGGCAGGGGCAATGAGCAGTTCTTC. Translating it yields CASSRRSGRGNEQFF. V gene TRBV9 combines with J gene TRBJ2-1; tentative D call: TRBD1 (6 bases). This CDR3 comprises 15 residues. The germline gives CDR1 SGDLS, CDR2 YYNGEE. V gave up 4 bases and J gave up 6 bases, with 17 bases separating them. The full variable domain, in which reference TRBV9 and TRBJ2-1 provide the parts outside the CDR3, is DSGVTQTPKHLITATGQRVTLRCSPRSGDLSVYWYQQSLDQGLQFLIQYYNGEERAKGNILERFSAQQFPDLHSELNLSSLELGDSALYFCASSRRSGRGNEQFFGPGTRLTVL.

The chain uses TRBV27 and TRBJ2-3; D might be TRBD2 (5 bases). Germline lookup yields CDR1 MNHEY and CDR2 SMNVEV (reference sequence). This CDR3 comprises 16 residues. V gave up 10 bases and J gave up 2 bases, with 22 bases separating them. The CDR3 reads CAISPSAGESTDTQYF. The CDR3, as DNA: TGTGCCATTTCCCCTTCGGCGGGCGAATCCACAGATACGCAGTATTTT.

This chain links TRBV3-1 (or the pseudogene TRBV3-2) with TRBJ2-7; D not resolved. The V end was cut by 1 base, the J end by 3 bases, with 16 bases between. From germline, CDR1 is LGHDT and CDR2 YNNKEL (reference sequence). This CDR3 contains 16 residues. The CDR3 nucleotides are TGTGCCAGCAGCCAAGCCCTAGGTGCGGCCTTCTACGAGCAGTACTTC. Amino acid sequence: CASSQALGAAFYEQYF.

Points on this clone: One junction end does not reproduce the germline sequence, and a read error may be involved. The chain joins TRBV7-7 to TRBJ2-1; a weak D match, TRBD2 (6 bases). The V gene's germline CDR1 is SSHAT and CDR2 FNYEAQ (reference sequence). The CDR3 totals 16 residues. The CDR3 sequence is CASSPGLPPSYNEQFF. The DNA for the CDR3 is TGTGCTAGCAGCCCGGGACTTCCACCCTCCTACAATGAGCAGTTCTTC.

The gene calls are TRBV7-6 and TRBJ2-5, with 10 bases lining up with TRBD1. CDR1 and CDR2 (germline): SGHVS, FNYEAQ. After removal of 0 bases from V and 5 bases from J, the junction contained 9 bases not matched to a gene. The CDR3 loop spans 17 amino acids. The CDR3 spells CASSLALRQGASETQYF. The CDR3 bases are TGTGCCAGCAGCTTAGCGCTACGACAGGGGGCTTCGGAGACCCAGTACTTC.

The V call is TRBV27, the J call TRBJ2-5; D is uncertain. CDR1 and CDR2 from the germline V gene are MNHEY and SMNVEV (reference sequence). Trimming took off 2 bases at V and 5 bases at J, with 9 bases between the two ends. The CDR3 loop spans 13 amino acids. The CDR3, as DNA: TGTGCCAGCAGTTTAACAGTTGGGGAGACCCAGTACTTC. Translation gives CASSLTVGETQYF.

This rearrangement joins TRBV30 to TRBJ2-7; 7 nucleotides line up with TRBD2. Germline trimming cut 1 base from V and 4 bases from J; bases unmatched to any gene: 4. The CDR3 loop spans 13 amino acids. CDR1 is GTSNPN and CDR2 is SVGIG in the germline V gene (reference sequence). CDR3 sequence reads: CAWSAGGIYEQYF. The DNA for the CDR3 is TGTGCCTGGAGTGCCGGGGGGATATACGAGCAGTACTTC. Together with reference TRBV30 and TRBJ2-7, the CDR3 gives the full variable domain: SQTIHQWPATLVQPVGSPLSLECTVEGTSNPNLYWYRQAAGRGLQLLFYSVGIGQISSEVPQNLSASRPQDRQFILSSKKLLLSDSGFYLCAWSAGGIYEQYFGPGTRLTVT.

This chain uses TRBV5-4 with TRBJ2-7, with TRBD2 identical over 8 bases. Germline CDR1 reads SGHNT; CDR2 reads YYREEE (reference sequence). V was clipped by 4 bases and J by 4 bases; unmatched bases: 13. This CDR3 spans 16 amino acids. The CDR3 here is CASSRSGSLSEYEQYF. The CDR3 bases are TGTGCCAGCAGCCGAAGCGGGAGCTTATCTGAGTACGAGCAGTACTTC. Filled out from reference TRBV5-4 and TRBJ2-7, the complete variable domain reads ETGVTQSPTHLIKTRGQQVTLRCSSQSGHNTVSWYQQALGQGPQFIFQYYREEENGRGNFPPRFSGLQFPNYSSELNVNALELDDSALYLCASSRSGSLSEYEQYFGPGTRLTVT.

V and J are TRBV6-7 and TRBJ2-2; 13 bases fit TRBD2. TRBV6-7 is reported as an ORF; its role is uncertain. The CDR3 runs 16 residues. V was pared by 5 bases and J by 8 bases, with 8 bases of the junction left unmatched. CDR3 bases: TGTGCCAGCAGTCCCGGCGGACTAGCGGGAGCTGGGGAGCTGTTTTTT. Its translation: CASSPGGLAGAGELFF.

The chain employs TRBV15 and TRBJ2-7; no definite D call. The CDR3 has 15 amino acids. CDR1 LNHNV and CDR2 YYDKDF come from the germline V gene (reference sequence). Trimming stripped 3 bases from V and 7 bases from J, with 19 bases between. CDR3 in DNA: TGTGCCACCAGCAGGATCGGTAGTGATTCTGGTGAGCAGTACTTC. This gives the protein CATSRIGSDSGEQYF.

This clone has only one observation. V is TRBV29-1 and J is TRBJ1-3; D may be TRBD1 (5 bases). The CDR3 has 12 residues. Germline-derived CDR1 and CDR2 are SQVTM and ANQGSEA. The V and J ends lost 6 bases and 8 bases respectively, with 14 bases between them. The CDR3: CSVGPSQDTIYF. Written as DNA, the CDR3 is TGCAGCGTAGGACCTTCACAGGACACCATATATTTT.

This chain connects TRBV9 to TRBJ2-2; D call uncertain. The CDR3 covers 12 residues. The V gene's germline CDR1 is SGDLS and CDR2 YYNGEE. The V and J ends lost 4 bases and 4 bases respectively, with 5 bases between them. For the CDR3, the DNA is TGTGCCAGCAGCTTTAGCACCGGGGAGCTGTTTTTT. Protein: CASSFSTGELFF.

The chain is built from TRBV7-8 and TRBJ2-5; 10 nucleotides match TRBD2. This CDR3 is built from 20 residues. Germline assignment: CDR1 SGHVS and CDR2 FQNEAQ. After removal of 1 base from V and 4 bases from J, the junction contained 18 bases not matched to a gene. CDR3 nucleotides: TGTGCCAGCAGCTTAGTAAGGACTAGCGGTTATCTCGGGGTCCGAGAGACCCAGTACTTC. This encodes CASSLVRTSGYLGVRETQYF.

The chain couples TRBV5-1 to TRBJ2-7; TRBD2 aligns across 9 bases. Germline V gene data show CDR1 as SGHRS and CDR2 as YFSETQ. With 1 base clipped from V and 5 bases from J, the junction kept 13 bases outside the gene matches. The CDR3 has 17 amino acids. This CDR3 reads CASSLTARGAGGDEQYF. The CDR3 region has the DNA TGCGCCAGCAGCTTGACGGCCAGAGGGGCGGGGGGGGACGAGCAGTACTTC.

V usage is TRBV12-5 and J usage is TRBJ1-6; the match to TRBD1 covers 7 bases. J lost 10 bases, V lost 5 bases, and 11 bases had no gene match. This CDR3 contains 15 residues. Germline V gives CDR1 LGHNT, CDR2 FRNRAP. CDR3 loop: CASGPSTGKGSPLHF. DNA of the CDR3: TGTGCTAGTGGTCCATCGACAGGGAAGGGATCACCCCTCCACTTT.

Written as DNA, the CDR3 is TGTGCCAGTTCTGGGGGCCCTAACGTCCAAGAGACCCAGTACTTC. Amino acids: CASSGGPNVQETQYF. V usage is TRBV19 and J usage is TRBJ2-5, with a weak D call TRBD1 (6 bases). V lost 8 bases to trimming and J lost 1 base, with 17 bases between them. The CDR3 extends over 15 amino acids. Germline CDR1 and CDR2: LNHDA and SQIVND (reference sequence).

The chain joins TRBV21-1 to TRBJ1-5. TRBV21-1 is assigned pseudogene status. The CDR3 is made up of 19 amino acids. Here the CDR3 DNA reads TGTGCCAGCAGCAAAGTGGGGAGGGGACGTCGGTTGGGAAATCAGCCCCAGCATTTT. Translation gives CASSKVGRGRRLGNQPQHF.

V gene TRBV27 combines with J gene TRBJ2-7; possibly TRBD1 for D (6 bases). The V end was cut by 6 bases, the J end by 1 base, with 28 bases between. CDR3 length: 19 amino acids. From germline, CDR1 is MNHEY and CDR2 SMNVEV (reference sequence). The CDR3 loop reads CASSPMGAGSPWSSYEQYF. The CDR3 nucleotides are TGTGCCAGCAGCCCCATGGGGGCAGGGAGTCCCTGGTCTTCCTACGAGCAGTACTTC.

In DNA form, the CDR3 reads TGTGCTAGTGGTTTGGGGGGACAGGTGAACACTGAAGCTTTCTTT. Protein: CASGLGGQVNTEAFF. V usage is TRBV12-5 and J usage is TRBJ1-1; 8 bases align to TRBD1. CDR1 is LGHNT, CDR2 FRNRAP, per germline. This CDR3 is 15 amino acids long. V dropped 1 base and J dropped 0; count of bases not matched to a gene: 1.

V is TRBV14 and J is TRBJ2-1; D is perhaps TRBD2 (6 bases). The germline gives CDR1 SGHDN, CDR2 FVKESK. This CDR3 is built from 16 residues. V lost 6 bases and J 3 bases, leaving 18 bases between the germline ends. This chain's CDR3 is CASSEVGGGLYNEQFF. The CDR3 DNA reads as TGTGCCAGCAGTGAAGTCGGGGGAGGTCTCTACAATGAGCAGTTCTTC.

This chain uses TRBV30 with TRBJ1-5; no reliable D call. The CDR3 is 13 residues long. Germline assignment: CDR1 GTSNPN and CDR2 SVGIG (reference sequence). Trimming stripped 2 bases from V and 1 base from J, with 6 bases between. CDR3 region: CAWSKESNQPQHF. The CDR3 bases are TGTGCCTGGAGTAAAGAGAGCAATCAGCCCCAGCATTTT.

The CDR3 DNA reads as TGTGCCAGCAGCCCACCGGGGAGCGAAGGGTACCCTAACTATGGCTACACCTTC. It specifies CASSPPGSEGYPNYGYTF. The V and J genes are TRBV28 and TRBJ1-2; D gene ambiguous. This CDR3 spans 18 amino acids. Germline CDR1 reads MDHEN; CDR2 reads SYDVKM. The ends were cut back, 6 bases at V and 0 bases at J, with 23 bases in the middle.

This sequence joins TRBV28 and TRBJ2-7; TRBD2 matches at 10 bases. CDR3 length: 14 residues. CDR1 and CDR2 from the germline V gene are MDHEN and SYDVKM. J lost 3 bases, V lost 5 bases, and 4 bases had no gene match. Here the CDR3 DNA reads TGTGCCAGCAGTCCCCGGACTAGCGGCTACGAGCAGTACTTC. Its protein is CASSPRTSGYEQYF.

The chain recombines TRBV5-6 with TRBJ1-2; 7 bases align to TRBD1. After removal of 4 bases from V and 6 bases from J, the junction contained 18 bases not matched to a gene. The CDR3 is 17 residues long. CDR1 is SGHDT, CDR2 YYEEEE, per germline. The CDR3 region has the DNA TGTGCCAGCAGCGCCCGTATGACGAGACAGGGTTCTCATGGCTACACCTTC. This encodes CASSARMTRQGSHGYTF.

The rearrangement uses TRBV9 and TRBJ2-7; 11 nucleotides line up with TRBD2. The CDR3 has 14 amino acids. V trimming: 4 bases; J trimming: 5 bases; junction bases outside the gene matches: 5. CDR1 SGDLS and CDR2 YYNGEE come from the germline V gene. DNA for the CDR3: TGTGCCAGCAGCATGACTAGCGGGAAGAACGAGCAGTACTTC. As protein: CASSMTSGKNEQYF.